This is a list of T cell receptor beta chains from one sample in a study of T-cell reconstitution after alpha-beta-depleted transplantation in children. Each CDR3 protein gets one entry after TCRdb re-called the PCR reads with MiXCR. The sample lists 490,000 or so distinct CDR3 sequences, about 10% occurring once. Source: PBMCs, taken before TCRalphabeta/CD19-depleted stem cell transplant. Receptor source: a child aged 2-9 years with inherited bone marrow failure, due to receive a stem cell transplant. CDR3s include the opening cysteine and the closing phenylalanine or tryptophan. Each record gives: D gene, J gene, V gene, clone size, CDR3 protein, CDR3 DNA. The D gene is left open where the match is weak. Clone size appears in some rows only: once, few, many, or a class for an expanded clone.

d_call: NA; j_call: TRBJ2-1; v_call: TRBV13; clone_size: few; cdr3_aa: CASSARDSQIRNEQFF; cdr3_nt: TGTGCCAGCAGCGCTCGGGACTCCCAAATTAGAAATGAGCAGTTCTTC
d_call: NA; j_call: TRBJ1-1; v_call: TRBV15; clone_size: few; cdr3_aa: CATSRDRGEGTEAFF; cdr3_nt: TGTGCCACCAGCAGAGATCGGGGGGAAGGCACTGAAGCTTTCTTT
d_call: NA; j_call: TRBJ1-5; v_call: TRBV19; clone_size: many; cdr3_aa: CASRQMQGGYQPQHF; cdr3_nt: TGTGCCAGTAGACAAATGCAGGGAGGTTATCAGCCCCAGCATTTT
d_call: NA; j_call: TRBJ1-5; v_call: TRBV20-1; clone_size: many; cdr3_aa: CSALREPYSNQPQHF; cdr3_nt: TGCAGTGCCCTCCGGGAGCCCTATAGCAATCAGCCCCAGCATTTT
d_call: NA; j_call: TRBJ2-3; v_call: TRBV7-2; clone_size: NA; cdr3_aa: CASSPQRLYLDTQYF; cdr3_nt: TGTGCCAGCAGCCCCCAGCGTCTATATTTAGATACGCAGTATTTT
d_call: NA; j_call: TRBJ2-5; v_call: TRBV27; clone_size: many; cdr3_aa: CASSPDYSKETQYF; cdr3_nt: TGTGCCAGCAGTCCCGACTATAGCAAAGAGACCCAGTACTTC
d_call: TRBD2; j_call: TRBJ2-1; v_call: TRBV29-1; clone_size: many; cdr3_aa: CTSGDSYNEQFF; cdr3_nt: TGCACGAGCGGGGACTCCTACAATGAGCAGTTCTTC
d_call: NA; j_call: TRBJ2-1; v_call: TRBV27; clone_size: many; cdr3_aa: CASSLVSRRSYNEQFF; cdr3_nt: TGTGCCAGCAGTTTGGTGAGTAGAAGGTCCTACAATGAGCAGTTCTTC
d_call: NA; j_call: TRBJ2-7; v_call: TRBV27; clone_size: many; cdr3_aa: CASLGGTPYEQYF; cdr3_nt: TGTGCCAGCCTTGGGGGGACACCCTACGAGCAGTACTTC
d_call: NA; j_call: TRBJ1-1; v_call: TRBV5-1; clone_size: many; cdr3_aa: CASSLGSTGKYTEAFF; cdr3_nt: TGCGCCAGCAGCTTGGGGAGCACAGGCAAGTACACTGAAGCTTTCTTT
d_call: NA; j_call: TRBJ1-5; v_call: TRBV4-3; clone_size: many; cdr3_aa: CASSQDSHGASNQPQHF; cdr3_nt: TGCGCCAGCAGCCAAGATTCCCACGGGGCTAGCAATCAGCCCCAGCATTTT
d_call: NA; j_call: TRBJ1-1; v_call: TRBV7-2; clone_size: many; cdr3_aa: CASSLLYREGRAEAFF; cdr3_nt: TGTGCCAGCAGCTTACTCTATCGGGAGGGAAGGGCTGAAGCTTTCTTT
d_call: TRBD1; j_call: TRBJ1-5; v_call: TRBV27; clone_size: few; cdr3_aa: CASSDTGDNQPQHF; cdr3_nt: TGTGCCAGCAGTGACACAGGGGACAATCAGCCCCAGCATTTT
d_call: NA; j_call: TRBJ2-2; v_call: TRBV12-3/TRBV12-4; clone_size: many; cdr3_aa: CAISSRGEGTGELFF; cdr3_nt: TGTGCCATCAGTTCGAGGGGCGAGGGCACCGGGGAGCTGTTTTTT
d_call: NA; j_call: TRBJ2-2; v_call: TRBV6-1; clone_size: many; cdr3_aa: CASSEAISLPGELFF; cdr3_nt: TGTGCCAGCAGTGAGGCCATATCTCTCCCCGGGGAGCTGTTTTTT
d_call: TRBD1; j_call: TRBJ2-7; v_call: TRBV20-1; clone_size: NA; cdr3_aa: CSANRDRGAYEQYF; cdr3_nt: TGCAGTGCAAATCGGGACAGAGGGGCCTACGAGCAGTACTTC
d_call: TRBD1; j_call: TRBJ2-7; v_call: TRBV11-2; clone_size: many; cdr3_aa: CASREPGTGNEQYF; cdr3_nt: TGTGCCAGCAGGGAGCCCGGGACAGGGAACGAGCAGTACTTC
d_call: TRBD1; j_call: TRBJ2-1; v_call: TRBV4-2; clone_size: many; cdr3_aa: CASSQRGTGWNEQFF; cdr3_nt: TGTGCCAGCAGCCAACGGGGGACAGGGTGGAATGAGCAGTTCTTC
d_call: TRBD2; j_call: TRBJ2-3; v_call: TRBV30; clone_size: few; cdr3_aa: CAWSGLAGLTDTQYF; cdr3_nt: TGTGCCTGGAGTGGTCTAGCGGGGCTCACAGATACGCAGTATTTT
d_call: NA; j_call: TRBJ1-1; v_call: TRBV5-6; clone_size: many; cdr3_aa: CASSLDAGVLNTEAFF; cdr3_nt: TGTGCCAGCAGCTTGGACGCGGGGGTATTGAACACTGAAGCTTTCTTT
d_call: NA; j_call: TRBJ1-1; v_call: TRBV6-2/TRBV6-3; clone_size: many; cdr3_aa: CASSLGLGTEAFF; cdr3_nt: TGTGCCAGCAGTTTAGGGTTGGGCACTGAAGCTTTCTTT
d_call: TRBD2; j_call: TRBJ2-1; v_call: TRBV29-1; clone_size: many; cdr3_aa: CSVGRLAGRGNEQFF; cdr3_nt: TGCAGCGTTGGAAGACTAGCGGGACGTGGCAATGAGCAGTTCTTC
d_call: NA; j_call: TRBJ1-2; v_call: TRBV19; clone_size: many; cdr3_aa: CASSIFGDYGYTF; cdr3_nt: TGTGCCAGTAGTATATTCGGGGATTACGGCTACACCTTC
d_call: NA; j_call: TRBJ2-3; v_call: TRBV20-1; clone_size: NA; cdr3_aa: CSARADRAPGDTQYF; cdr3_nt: TGCAGTGCTAGAGCGGACAGAGCGCCTGGGGATACGCAGTATTTT
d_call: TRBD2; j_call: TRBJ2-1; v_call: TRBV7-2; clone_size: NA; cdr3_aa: CASTWSGRAYNEQFF; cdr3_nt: TGTGCCAGCACCTGGTCCGGGAGGGCCTACAATGAGCAGTTCTTC
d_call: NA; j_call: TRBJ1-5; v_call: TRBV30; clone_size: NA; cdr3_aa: CAWSVYGSLNQPQHF; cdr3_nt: TGTGCCTGGAGTGTCTATGGTAGCCTCAATCAGCCCCAGCATTTT
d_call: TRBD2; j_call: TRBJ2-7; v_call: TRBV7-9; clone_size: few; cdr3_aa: CALSSGSIYEQYF; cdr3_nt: TGTGCCTTATCGAGCGGGAGTATCTACGAGCAGTACTTC
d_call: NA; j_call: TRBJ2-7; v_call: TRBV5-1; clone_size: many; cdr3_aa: CASSPGTKYEQYF; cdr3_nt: TGCGCCAGCAGCCCCGGGACCAAATACGAGCAGTACTTC
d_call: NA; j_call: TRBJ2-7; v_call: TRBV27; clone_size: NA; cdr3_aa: CASSFTGSPRPYEQYF; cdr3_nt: TGTGCCAGCAGTTTCACAGGGTCTCCCCGACCCTACGAGCAGTACTTC
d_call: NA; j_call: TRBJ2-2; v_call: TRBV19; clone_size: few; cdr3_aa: CASTDNGAGELFF; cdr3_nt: TGTGCCAGTACCGACAACGGGGCCGGGGAGCTGTTTTTT